The present T cell receptor (beta chain) was sequenced within a study of CD8 T cells in ankylosing spondylitis. General study points: A TCR beta motif of several highly homologous variants appeared characteristic of ankylosing spondylitis blood. In reactive arthritis synovial fluid and blood, some motif variants had been reported before. Peripheral blood samples showed relatively rare disease-linked clones, and these clones were CD8+.

Per germline, CDR1 SEHNR and CDR2 FQNEAQ (reference sequence). There are 14 residues in the CDR3. V was clipped by 0 bases and J by 2 bases, with 8 bases between them. 5'-RACE, quantitative and with molecular barcodes, yielded the TCR beta libraries. TCRdb re-called the 5' RACE reads through MiXCR, storing one row per CDR3 protein. The sample lists hundreds of thousands of distinct CDR3 sequences, approximately 10% seen once, with 0.51% in the top ten. This clonotype was recorded at least ten times. Its antigen remains unidentified. This chain connects TRBV7-9 to TRBJ2-7, with D unresolved. The receptor comes from a male donor with ankylosing spondylitis. What was sequenced was blood, either unsorted or a sorted T cell fraction (not recorded which). The DNA for the CDR3 is TGTGCCAGCAGCTTAGCCGGAATGCCCTACGAGCAGTACTTC. Encoded protein: CASSLAGMPYEQYF. The whole variable domain, remainder taken from reference TRBV7-9 and TRBJ2-7, is DTGVSQNPRHKITKRGQNVTFRCDPISEHNRLYWYRQTLGQGPEFLTYFQNEAQLEKSRLLSDRFSAERPKGSFSTLEIQRTEQGDSAMYLCASSLAGMPYEQYFGPGTRLTVT.